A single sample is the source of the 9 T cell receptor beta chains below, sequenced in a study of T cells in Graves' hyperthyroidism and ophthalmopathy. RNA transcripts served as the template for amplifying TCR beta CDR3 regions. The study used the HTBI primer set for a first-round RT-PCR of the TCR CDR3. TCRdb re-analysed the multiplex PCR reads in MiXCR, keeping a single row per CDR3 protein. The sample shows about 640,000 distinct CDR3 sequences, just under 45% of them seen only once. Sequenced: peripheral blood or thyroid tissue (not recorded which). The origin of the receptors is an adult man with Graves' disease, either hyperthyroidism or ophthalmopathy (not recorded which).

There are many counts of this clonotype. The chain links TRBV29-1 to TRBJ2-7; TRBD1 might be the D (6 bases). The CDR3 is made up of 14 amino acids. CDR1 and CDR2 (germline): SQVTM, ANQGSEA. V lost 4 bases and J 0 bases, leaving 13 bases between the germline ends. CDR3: CSVGGKDSSYEQYF. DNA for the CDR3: TGCAGCGTTGGCGGTAAGGACAGCTCCTACGAGCAGTACTTC.

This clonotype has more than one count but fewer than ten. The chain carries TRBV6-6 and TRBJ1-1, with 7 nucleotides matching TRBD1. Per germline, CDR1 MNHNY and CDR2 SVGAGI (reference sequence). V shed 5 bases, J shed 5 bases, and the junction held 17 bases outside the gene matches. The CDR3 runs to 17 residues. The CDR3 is CASSEGGLLGSGTEAFF. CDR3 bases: TGTGCCAGCAGTGAAGGGGGCCTCCTAGGGTCTGGAACTGAAGCTTTCTTT.

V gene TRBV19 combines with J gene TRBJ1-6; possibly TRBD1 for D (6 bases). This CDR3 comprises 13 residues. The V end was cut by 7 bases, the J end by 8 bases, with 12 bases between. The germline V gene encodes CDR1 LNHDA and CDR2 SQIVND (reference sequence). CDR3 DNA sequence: TGTGCCAGTACCGAGGGGGGTCATTCACCCCTCCACTTT. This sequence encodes CASTEGGHSPLHF. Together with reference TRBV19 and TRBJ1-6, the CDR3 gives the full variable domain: DGGITQSPKYLFRKEGQNVTLSCEQNLNHDAMYWYRQDPGQGLRLIYYSQIVNDFQKGDIAEGYSVSREKKESFPLTVTSAQKNPTAFYLCASTEGGHSPLHFGNGTRLTVT.

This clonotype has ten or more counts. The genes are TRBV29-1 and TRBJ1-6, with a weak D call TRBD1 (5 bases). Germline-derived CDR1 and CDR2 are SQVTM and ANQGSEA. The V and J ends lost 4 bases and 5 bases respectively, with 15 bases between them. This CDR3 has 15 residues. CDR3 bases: TGCAGCGTTGCCGTCAGGGCCGAAAATAATTCACCCCTCCACTTT. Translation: CSVAVRAENNSPLHF.

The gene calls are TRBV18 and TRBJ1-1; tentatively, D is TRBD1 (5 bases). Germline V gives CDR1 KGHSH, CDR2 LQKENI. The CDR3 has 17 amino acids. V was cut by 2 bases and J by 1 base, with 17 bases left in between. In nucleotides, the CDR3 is TGTGCCAGCTCACCAGGGGCAGGGTCAGGTGGGAACACTGAAGCTTTCTTT. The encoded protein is CASSPGAGSGGNTEAFF.

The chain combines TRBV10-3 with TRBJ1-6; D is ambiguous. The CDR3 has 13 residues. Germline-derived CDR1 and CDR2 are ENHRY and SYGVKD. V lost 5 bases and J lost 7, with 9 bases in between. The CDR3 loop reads CAISYSGNSPLHF. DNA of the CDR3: TGTGCCATCAGTTACTCCGGGAATTCACCCCTCCACTTT.

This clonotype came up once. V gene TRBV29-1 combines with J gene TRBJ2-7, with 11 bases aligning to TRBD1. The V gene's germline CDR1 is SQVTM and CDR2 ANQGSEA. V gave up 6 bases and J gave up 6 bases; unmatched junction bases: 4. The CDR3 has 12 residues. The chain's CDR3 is CSVIGTGGEQYF. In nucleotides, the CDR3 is TGCAGCGTGATTGGGACAGGGGGCGAGCAGTACTTC.

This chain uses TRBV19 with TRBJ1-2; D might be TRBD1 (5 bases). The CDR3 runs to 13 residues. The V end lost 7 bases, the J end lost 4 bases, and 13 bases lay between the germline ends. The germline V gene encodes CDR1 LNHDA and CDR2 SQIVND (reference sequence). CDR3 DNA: TGTGCCAGTACGGACGCGGGGCTCTATGGCTACACCTTC. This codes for CASTDAGLYGYTF.

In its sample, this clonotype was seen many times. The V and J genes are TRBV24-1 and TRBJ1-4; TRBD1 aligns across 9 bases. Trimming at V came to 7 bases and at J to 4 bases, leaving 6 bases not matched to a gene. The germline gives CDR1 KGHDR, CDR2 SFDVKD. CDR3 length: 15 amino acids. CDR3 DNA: TGTGCCACCAGCTCTAGGACAGGGGATAATGAAAAACTGTTTTTT. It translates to CATSSRTGDNEKLFF.